This entry is about one T cell receptor (beta chain). A read error may be the cause here, since a much bigger clone is one base away. TCRdb independently ran MiXCR on the 5' RACE reads; one entry per CDR3 protein. Of 43,000 or so distinct CDR3 sequences listed, roughly 4.2% are singletons. This entry is derived from a study of early T cells in non-severe SARS-CoV-2 infection. The CDR3 has 15 amino acids. Per germline, CDR1 SNHLY and CDR2 FYNNEI. Sequencing was done on a sample of whole blood. This TCR was recovered from an adult who was a healthcare worker with PCR-confirmed SARS-CoV-2 infection or an uninfected control (not recorded which). The V gene is TRBV2, the J gene TRBJ2-5, with 7 positions matching TRBD1. CDR3 DNA: TGTGTCAGCAGTGGCCGTGGGACAGACCAAGAGACCCAGTACTTC. The encoded protein is CVSSGRGTDQETQYF.